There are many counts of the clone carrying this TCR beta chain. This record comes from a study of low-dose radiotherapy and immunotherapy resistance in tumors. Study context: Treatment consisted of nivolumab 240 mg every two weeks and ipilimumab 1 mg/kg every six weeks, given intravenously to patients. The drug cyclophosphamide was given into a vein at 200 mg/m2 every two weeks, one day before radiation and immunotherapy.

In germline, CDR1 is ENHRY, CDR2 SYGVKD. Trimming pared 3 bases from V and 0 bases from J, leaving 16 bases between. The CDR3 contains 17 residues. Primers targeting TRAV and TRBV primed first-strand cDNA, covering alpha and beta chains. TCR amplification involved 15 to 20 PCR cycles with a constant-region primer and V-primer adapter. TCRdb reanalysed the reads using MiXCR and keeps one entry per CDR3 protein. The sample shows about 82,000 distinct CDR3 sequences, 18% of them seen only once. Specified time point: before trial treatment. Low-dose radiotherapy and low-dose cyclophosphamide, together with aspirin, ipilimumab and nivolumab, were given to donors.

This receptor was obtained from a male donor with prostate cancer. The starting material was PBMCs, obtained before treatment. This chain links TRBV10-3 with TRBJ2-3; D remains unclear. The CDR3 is CAISDSAGRSSTDTQYF. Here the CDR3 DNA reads TGTGCCATCAGTGATTCGGCCGGAAGATCTAGCACAGATACGCAGTATTTT.